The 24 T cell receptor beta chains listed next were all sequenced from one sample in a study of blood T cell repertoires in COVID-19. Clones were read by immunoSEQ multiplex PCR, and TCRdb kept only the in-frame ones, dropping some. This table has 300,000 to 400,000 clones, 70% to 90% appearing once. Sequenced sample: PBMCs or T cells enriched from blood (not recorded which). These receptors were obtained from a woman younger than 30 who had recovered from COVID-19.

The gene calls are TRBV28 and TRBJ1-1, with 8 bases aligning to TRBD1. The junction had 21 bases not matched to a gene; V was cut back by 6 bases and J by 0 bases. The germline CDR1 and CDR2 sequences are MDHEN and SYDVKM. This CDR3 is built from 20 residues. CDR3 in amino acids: CASSRWAMTGVSSLNTEAFF. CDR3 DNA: TGTGCCAGCAGCCGATGGGCCATGACAGGGGTGTCGTCTTTGAACACTGAAGCTTTCTTT.

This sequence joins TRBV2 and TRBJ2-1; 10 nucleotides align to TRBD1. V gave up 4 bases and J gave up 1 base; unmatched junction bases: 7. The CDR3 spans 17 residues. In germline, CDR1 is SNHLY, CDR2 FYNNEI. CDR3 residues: CASSVLDRGISYNEQFF. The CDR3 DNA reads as TGTGCCAGCAGTGTGTTGGACAGGGGGATTTCCTACAATGAGCAGTTCTTC.

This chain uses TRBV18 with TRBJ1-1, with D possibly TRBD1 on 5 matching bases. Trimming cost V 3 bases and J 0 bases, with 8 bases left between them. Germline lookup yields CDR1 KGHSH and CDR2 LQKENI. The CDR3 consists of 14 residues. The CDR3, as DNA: TGTGCCAGCTCACCGAGACAGTTGAACACTGAAGCTTTCTTT. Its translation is CASSPRQLNTEAFF.

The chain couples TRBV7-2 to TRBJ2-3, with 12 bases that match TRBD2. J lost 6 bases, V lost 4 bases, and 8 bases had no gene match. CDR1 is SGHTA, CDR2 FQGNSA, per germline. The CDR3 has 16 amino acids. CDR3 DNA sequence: TGTGCCAGCAGCTCATCTAGCGGGGGGGCGGGCGATACGCAGTATTTT. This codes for CASSSSSGGAGDTQYF.

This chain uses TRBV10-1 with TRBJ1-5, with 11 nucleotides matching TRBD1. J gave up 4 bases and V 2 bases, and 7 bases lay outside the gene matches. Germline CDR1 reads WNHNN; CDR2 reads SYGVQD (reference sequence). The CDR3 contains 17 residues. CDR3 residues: CASSETLGQGANQPQHF. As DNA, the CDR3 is TGCGCCAGCAGTGAGACCCTCGGACAGGGGGCGAATCAGCCCCAGCATTTT.

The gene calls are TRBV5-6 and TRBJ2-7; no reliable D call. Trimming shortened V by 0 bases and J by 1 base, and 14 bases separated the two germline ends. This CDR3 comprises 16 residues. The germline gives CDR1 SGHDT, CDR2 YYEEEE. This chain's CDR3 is CASSLVGQATSYEQYF. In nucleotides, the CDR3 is TGTGCCAGCAGCTTGGTTGGGCAGGCTACTTCCTACGAGCAGTACTTC.

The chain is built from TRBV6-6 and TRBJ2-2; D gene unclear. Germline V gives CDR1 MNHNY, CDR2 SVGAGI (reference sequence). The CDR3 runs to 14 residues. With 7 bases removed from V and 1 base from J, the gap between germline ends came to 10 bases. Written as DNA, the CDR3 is TGTGCCAGCACCTCCCCAGAGAACACCGGGGAGCTGTTTTTT. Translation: CASTSPENTGELFF.

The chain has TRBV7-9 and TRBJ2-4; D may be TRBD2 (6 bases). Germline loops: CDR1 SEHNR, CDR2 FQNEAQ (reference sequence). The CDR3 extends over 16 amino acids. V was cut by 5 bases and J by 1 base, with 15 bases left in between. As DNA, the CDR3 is TGTGCCAGCAGCCCCCCGCATAGCGGTGCCAAAAACATTCAGTACTTC. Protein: CASSPPHSGAKNIQYF.

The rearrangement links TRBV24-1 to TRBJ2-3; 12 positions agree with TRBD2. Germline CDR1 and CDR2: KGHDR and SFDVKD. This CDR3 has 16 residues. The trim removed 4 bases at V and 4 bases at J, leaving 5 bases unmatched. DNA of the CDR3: TGTGCCACCAGTGACCCTAGCGGGGGGGGATCAGATACGCAGTATTTT. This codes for CATSDPSGGGSDTQYF.

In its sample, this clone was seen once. CDR3 coding DNA: TGTGCCAGCTCGAAAAGCACAGGACGCTCCTATAATTCACCCCTCCACTTT. It yields the protein CASSKSTGRSYNSPLHF. The genes are TRBV28 and TRBJ1-6, with a weak D call TRBD1 (5 bases). This CDR3 is 17 amino acids long. Looked up from germline, CDR1 is MDHEN and CDR2 is SYDVKM. V was cut by 8 bases and J by 0 bases, with 17 bases left in between.

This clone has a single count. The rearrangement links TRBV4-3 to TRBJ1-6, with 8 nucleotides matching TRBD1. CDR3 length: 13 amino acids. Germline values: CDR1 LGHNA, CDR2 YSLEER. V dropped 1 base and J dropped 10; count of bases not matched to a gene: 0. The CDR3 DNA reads TGCGCCAGCAGCCAAGGGACAGGGTCACCCCTCCACTTT. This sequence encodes CASSQGTGSPLHF.

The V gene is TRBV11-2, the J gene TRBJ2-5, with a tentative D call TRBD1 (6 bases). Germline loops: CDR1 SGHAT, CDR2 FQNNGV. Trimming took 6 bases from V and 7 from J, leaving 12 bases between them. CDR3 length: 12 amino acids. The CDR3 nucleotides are TGTGCCAGCAGGCCACTAGGGGGGACCCAGTACTTC. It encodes CASRPLGGTQYF.

CDR3 coding DNA: TGTGCCAGCAGTTACGGGGACAGCTCCTACAATGAGCAGTTCTTC. Protein: CASSYGDSSYNEQFF. The J gene is TRBJ2-1, the V gene TRBV6-2 or TRBV6-3; 7 bases map to TRBD1. This CDR3 spans 15 amino acids. The V gene's germline CDR1 is MNHEY and CDR2 SVGEGT. The trim removed 2 bases at V and 0 bases at J, leaving 1 base unmatched.

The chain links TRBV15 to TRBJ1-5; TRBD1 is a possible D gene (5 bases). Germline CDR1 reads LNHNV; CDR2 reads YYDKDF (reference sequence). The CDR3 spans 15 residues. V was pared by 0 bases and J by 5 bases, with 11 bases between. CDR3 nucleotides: TGTGCCACCAGCAGAGAGGGGGGGAAATATCAGCCCCAGCATTTT. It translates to CATSREGGKYQPQHF.

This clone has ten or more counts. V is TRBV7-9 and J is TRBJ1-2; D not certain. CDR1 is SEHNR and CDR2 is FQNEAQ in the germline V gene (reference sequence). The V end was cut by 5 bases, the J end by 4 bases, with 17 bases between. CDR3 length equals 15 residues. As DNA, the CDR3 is TGTGCCAGCAGCCCAATTCCCCCGGAGGCCTATGGCTACACCTTC. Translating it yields CASSPIPPEAYGYTF. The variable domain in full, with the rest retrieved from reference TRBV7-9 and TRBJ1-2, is DTGVSQNPRHKITKRGQNVTFRCDPISEHNRLYWYRQTLGQGPEFLTYFQNEAQLEKSRLLSDRFSAERPKGSFSTLEIQRTEQGDSAMYLCASSPIPPEAYGYTFGSGTRLTVV.

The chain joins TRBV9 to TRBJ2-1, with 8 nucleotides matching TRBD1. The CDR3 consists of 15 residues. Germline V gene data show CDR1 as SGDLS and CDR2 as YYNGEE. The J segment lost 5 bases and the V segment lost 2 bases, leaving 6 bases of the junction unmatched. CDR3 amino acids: CASSVEGQAHNEQFF. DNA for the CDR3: TGTGCCAGCAGCGTGGAGGGACAGGCGCACAATGAGCAGTTCTTC.

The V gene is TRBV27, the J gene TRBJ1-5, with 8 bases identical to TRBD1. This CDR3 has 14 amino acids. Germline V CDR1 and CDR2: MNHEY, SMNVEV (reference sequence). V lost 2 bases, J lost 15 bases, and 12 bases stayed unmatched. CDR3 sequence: CASSLVGGQGPGHF. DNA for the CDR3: TGTGCCAGCAGTTTAGTCGGCGGACAGGGCCCCGGGCATTTT.

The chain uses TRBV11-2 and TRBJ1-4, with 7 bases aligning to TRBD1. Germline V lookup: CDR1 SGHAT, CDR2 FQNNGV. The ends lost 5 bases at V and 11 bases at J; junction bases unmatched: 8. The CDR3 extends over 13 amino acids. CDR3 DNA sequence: TGTGCCAGCAGCCGCCCGACAGGGAGGAAACTGTTTTTT. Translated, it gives CASSRPTGRKLFF.

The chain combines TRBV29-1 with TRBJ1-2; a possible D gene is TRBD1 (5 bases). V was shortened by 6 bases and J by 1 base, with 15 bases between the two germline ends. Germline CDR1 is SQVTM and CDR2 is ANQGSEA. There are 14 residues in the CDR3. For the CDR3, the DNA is TGCAGCGTGCCCCGGGGGGGGAGTAACTATGGCTACACCTTC. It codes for CSVPRGGSNYGYTF.

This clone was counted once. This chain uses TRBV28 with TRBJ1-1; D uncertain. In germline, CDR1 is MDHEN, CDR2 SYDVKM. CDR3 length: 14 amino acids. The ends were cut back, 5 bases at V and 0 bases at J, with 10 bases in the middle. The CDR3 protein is CASSPPNLNTEAFF. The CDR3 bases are TGTGCCAGCAGTCCCCCGAACTTGAACACTGAAGCTTTCTTT.

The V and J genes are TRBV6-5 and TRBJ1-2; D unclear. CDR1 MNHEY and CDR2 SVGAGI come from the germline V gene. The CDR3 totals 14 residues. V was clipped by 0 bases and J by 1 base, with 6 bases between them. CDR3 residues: CASSYSPDNYGYTF. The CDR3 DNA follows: TGTGCCAGCAGTTACTCCCCAGATAACTATGGCTACACCTTC.

The CDR3 coding sequence is TGTGCCAGCAGCTTGGACCCGCGGAGGGTTAGATGGAACACTGAAGCTTTCTTT. Its protein is CASSLDPRRVRWNTEAFF. This rearrangement joins TRBV5-5 to TRBJ1-1; D gene uncertain. The CDR3 loop spans 18 amino acids. CDR1 and CDR2 from the germline V gene are SGHKS and YYEKEE (reference sequence). Trimming took 0 bases from V and 1 from J, leaving 19 bases between them.

CDR3 in amino acids: CASSPPLGKNSYEQYF. The CDR3 nucleotides are TGCGCCAGCAGCCCCCCCCTAGGAAAAAACTCCTACGAGCAGTACTTC. The gene calls are TRBV4-1 and TRBJ2-7; the D is unclear. Germline lookup yields CDR1 MGHRA and CDR2 YSYEKL. The CDR3 contains 16 residues. Trimming pared 4 bases from V and 0 bases from J, leaving 16 bases between.

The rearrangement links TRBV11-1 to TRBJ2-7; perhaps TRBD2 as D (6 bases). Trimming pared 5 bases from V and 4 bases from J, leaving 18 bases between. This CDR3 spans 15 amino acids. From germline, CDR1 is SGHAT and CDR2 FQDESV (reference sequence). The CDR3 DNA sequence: TGTGCCAGCAGCCCGGGGCCGGACTATTATTACGAGCAGTACTTC. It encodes CASSPGPDYYYEQYF.